A single sample gave rise to the 27 T cell receptor beta chains below, sequenced in a study of identical twins. MiXCR was run by TCRdb on the 5' RACE reads, yielding one entry per CDR3 protein. The table shows about 300,000 distinct CDR3 sequences, with 9% to 15% occurring only once. These data were also reused for a study on yellow fever vaccine responses in identical twins.

The sample consisted of CD8+ T cells sorted from blood. These TCRs come from a woman aged 18-29 years in good health.

As for this clonotype: A junction boundary mismatches the germline segment, possibly from a read error. The chain is built from TRBV6-2 or TRBV6-3 and TRBJ1-1; D unresolved. The CDR3 totals 15 residues. Germline CDR1 reads MNHEY; CDR2 reads SVGEGT. The CDR3 sequence: CASSYSRVSNTEAFF. The CDR3 DNA reads as TGTGCTAGCAGTTACTCACGGGTTTCAAACACTGAAGCTTTCTTT.

The V gene is TRBV10-2, the J gene TRBJ2-7; the D gene is possibly TRBD2 (7 bases). The CDR3 covers 15 residues. Germline V lookup: CDR1 WSHSY, CDR2 SAAADI. Between the trimmed V and J ends, which lost 6 bases and 6 bases, there was a span of 21 bases. CDR3 loop: CASSYTRGGRGEQYF. In nucleotides, the CDR3 is TGCGCCAGCAGCTATACCAGGGGAGGGAGGGGCGAGCAGTACTTC.

At least ten counts were recorded for this clonotype. The CDR3 loop is CASTRDRRDGFYYGYTF. In nucleotides, the CDR3 is TGTGCCAGCACTAGGGACAGAAGGGATGGATTTTACTATGGCTACACCTTC. This chain joins TRBV12-3 or TRBV12-4 and TRBJ1-2; 7 bases agree with TRBD1. The CDR3 contains 17 residues. V was pared by 7 bases and J by 3 bases, with 17 bases of the junction left unmatched.

This clonotype was seen many times. This chain links TRBV3-1 with TRBJ1-4, with D hard to call. Deletions cut 4 bases from V and 14 bases from J, with 14 bases between. The CDR3 has 12 residues. Germline V gene data show CDR1 as LGHDT and CDR2 as YNNKEL (reference sequence). The CDR3 nucleotides are TGTGCCAGCAGCCCCGAGGGAAGTCGGCTGTTTTTT. This sequence encodes CASSPEGSRLFF.

The V gene is TRBV7-2, the J gene TRBJ2-7, with TRBD2 identical over 12 bases. Germline lookup yields CDR1 SGHTA and CDR2 FQGNSA. The CDR3 is 15 residues long. J was trimmed by 2 bases and V by 5 bases; bases with no gene match: 4. The CDR3 bases are TGTGCCAGCAGCCCTAGGACTAGCGGGGCCTACGAGCAGTACTTC. Its translation is CASSPRTSGAYEQYF.

This chain joins TRBV7-6 and TRBJ2-3; D is unclear. Germline V gives CDR1 SGHVS, CDR2 FNYEAQ. V was shortened by 4 bases and J by 6 bases, with 11 bases between the two germline ends. CDR3 length: 13 amino acids. CDR3 in DNA: TGTGCCAGCAGCTCCTCCTTTGTGGATACGCAGTATTTT. It codes for CASSSSFVDTQYF.

The chain couples TRBV7-8 to TRBJ2-5; D is ambiguous. The V gene's germline CDR1 is SGHVS and CDR2 FQNEAQ. The CDR3 is made up of 12 amino acids. Deletions cut 3 bases from V and 3 bases from J, with 5 bases between. CDR3 protein: CASSFPEETQYF. CDR3 in DNA: TGTGCCAGCAGCTTCCCGGAAGAGACCCAGTACTTC.

At least ten counts were recorded for this clonotype. The V call is TRBV3-1, the J call TRBJ1-1; unclear D gene. Germline V gene sequence: CDR1 LGHDT, CDR2 YNNKEL (reference sequence). V lost 3 bases to trimming and J lost 4 bases, with 9 bases between them. CDR3 length: 13 amino acids. The CDR3 loop is CASSQGMSTEAFF. CDR3 DNA sequence: TGTGCCAGCAGCCAGGGAATGAGCACTGAAGCTTTCTTT.

This clonotype occurred a few times. V gene TRBV6-1 combines with J gene TRBJ1-6, with D uncertain. This CDR3 region has 12 residues. CDR1 is MNHNS and CDR2 is SASEGT in the germline V gene. V shed 1 base and J shed 15 bases, with 10 bases lying between them. CDR3 in DNA: TGTGCCAGCAGTGAAGTAGGGTATCTCCTCCACTTT. It codes for CASSEVGYLLHF.

This clonotype was observed at least ten times. The V and J genes are TRBV7-8 and TRBJ2-7; D gene ambiguous. Trimming stripped 2 bases from V and 2 bases from J, with 7 bases between. CDR1 is SGHVS and CDR2 is FQNEAQ in the germline V gene. The CDR3 loop spans 13 amino acids. The CDR3 here is CASSLYITYEQYF. CDR3 DNA sequence: TGTGCCAGCAGCTTATACATTACCTACGAGCAGTACTTC.

V usage is TRBV9 and J usage is TRBJ2-3, with D uncertain. Trimming pared 4 bases from V and 5 bases from J, leaving 14 bases between. CDR1 SGDLS and CDR2 YYNGEE come from the germline V gene. The CDR3 contains 14 residues. CDR3 DNA sequence: TGTGCCAGCAGCCCCCGATCGGATGGAGATACGCAGTATTTT. Encoded protein: CASSPRSDGDTQYF.

The rearrangement uses TRBV4-1 and TRBJ2-1; 9 bases line up with TRBD2. This CDR3 has 17 residues. V lost 4 bases and J lost 9; bases outside the gene matches: 16. Looked up from germline, CDR1 is MGHRA and CDR2 is YSYEKL. The CDR3 is CASSLPVGIVAGVEQFF. The CDR3 DNA is TGCGCCAGCAGCCTACCGGTCGGAATAGTAGCGGGAGTTGAGCAGTTCTTC.

The table lists this clonotype with many counts. The chain couples TRBV28 to TRBJ2-7; D remains unclear. The CDR3 runs 12 residues. Germline V gives CDR1 MDHEN, CDR2 SYDVKM. V lost 5 bases and J 5 bases, leaving 10 bases between the germline ends. CDR3 in amino acids: CASSPGRNEQYV. The CDR3 DNA sequence: TGTGCCAGCAGTCCCGGCCGAAACGAGCAGTACGTC.

The V and J genes are TRBV10-2 and TRBJ2-7; 8 bases match TRBD2. Trimming cost V 3 bases and J 4 bases; bases outside gene matches: 2. This CDR3 has 13 amino acids. Germline CDR1 WSHSY, CDR2 SAAADI. Here the CDR3 DNA reads TGCGCCAGCAGTGAAGGACTAGCTTACGAGCAGTACGTC. This gives the protein CASSEGLAYEQYV.

The chain carries TRBV3-1 and TRBJ2-2, with D unclear. Germline V lookup: CDR1 LGHDT, CDR2 YNNKEL (reference sequence). V was trimmed by 0 bases and J by 5 bases, leaving 4 bases between them. The CDR3 is 13 residues long. Written as DNA, the CDR3 is TGTGCCAGCAGCCAAGATTGGACCGGGGAGCTGTTTTTT. The encoded protein is CASSQDWTGELFF.

CDR3 DNA sequence: TGTGCCAGCAGTTTAACCCTAGTTGGGGCCGGGGAGCTGTTTTTT. Translating gives CASSLTLVGAGELFF. The chain couples TRBV28 to TRBJ2-2; D is undetermined. This CDR3 spans 15 amino acids. Trimming cost V 2 bases and J 6 bases, with 13 bases left between them. Germline CDR1 MDHEN, CDR2 SYDVKM.

The chain combines TRBV28 with TRBJ2-7; tentative D call: TRBD2 (7 bases). CDR3 size: 15 residues. V lost 2 bases and J lost 2, with 13 bases in between. Germline CDR1 MDHEN, CDR2 SYDVKM. CDR3 residues: CASSLGGGAAYEQYF. DNA for the CDR3: TGTGCCAGCAGTTTAGGAGGGGGGGCTGCCTACGAGCAGTACTTC.

The chain carries TRBV20-1 and TRBJ2-1; D may be TRBD2 (6 bases). The germline gives CDR1 DFQATT, CDR2 SNEGSKA (reference sequence). The V end was cut by 3 bases, the J end by 4 bases, with 10 bases between. This CDR3 region has 13 residues. The CDR3 region is CSASGSGYNEQFF. The CDR3 region has the DNA TGCAGTGCTAGCGGGAGTGGGTACAATGAGCAGTTCTTC.

This CDR3 reads CASSYLGPSSYEQYF. The CDR3 region has the DNA TGTGCCAGCAGTTACTTGGGACCATCATCCTACGAGCAGTACTTC. This rearrangement joins TRBV6-2 or TRBV6-3 to TRBJ2-7; either TRBD1 or TRBD2 may supply D (5 bases each). Germline V gene data show CDR1 as MNHEY and CDR2 as SVGEGT. The CDR3 is 15 amino acids. Deletions cut 1 base from V and 1 base from J, with 11 bases between.

This clonotype has at least ten counts. This chain links TRBV10-3 with TRBJ2-3; tentative D call: TRBD2 (5 bases). The CDR3 extends over 14 amino acids. CDR1 is ENHRY and CDR2 is SYGVKD in the germline V gene. Trimming cost V 4 bases and J 3 bases, with 11 bases left between them. The CDR3 loop reads CAISGVGVTDTQYF. In DNA, the CDR3 is TGTGCCATCAGTGGTGTCGGGGTTACAGATACGCAGTATTTT.

The rearrangement links TRBV2 to TRBJ2-5; perhaps TRBD1 as D (5 bases). Between the trimmed V and J ends, which lost 4 bases and 1 base, there was a span of 10 bases. This CDR3 has 14 residues. CDR1 is SNHLY and CDR2 is FYNNEI in the germline V gene. CDR3 nucleotides: TGTGCCAGCAGTGGGGGCCAGGTCCAAGAGACCCAGTACTTC. Encoded protein: CASSGGQVQETQYF.

This clonotype came up a few times. This chain joins TRBV11-2 and TRBJ1-2; no reliable D call. Deletions cut 5 bases from V and 3 bases from J, with 16 bases between. This CDR3 is built from 15 residues. In germline, CDR1 is SGHAT, CDR2 FQNNGV. CDR3 in DNA: TGTGCCAGCAGCCATGGGCCGGGTGTGGACTATGGCTACACCTTC. Translating gives CASSHGPGVDYGYTF.

In this sample, this clonotype turned up a few times. The V call is TRBV2, the J call TRBJ2-7; a possible D gene is TRBD2 (7 bases). The CDR3 consists of 15 residues. V shed 1 base and J shed 2 bases, with 12 bases lying between them. Germline V lookup: CDR1 SNHLY, CDR2 FYNNEI. The CDR3 protein is CASSEEGGFTYEQYV. Written as DNA, the CDR3 is TGTGCCAGCAGTGAAGAGGGGGGGTTCACCTACGAGCAGTACGTC.

This clonotype was counted only a few times. This chain joins TRBV6-2 or TRBV6-3 and TRBJ2-3; 9 positions agree with TRBD2. V shed 6 bases, J shed 2 bases, and the junction held 21 bases outside the gene matches. The CDR3 extends over 20 amino acids. CDR1 is MNHEY, CDR2 SVGEGT, per germline. As DNA, the CDR3 is TGTGCCAGCAGCTTTAACCTAGCGGGGACTCCCCCCATTTCCACAGATACGCAGTATTTT. Translation gives CASSFNLAGTPPISTDTQYF.

This clonotype was counted at least ten times. The chain has TRBV14 and TRBJ2-2; 9 nucleotides line up with TRBD2. The CDR3 spans 23 residues. After removal of 0 bases from V and 2 bases from J, the junction contained 22 bases not matched to a gene. In germline, CDR1 is SGHDN, CDR2 FVKESK. The CDR3 protein is CASSQDFLGGFSRTSENTGELFF. CDR3 sequence (DNA): TGTGCCAGCAGCCAAGACTTTCTCGGGGGGTTTTCTCGGACTAGCGAAAACACCGGGGAGCTGTTTTTT. Variable domain in full (rest from reference TRBV14 and TRBJ2-2): EAGVTQFPSHSVIEKGQTVTLRCDPISGHDNLYWYRRVMGKEIKFLLHFVKESKQDESGMPNNRFLAERTGGTYSTLKVQPAELEDSGVYFCASSQDFLGGFSRTSENTGELFFGEGSRLTVL.

Ten or more counts support this clonotype. V usage is TRBV29-1 and J usage is TRBJ2-7, with D perhaps TRBD1 (6 bases). CDR3 size: 11 residues. V lost 2 bases and J 4 bases, leaving 6 bases between the germline ends. Germline assignment: CDR1 SQVTM and CDR2 ANQGSEA. This CDR3 is CSVERGYEQYF. The CDR3 region has the DNA TGCAGCGTTGAAAGGGGGTACGAGCAGTACTTC.

This clonotype was observed a handful of times. The gene calls are TRBV12-3 or TRBV12-4 and TRBJ1-3, with D hard to call. V was trimmed by 8 bases and J by 5 bases, leaving 7 bases between them. The CDR3 length is 11 residues. The CDR3 DNA reads as TGTGCCAGCGTAGACCGAAACACCATATATTTT. Protein sequence: CASVDRNTIYF.